Below, 16 T cell receptor beta chains from the same sample are listed, as sequenced in a study of response to subunit inactivated influenza vaccine. TCRdb re-derived calls from the RT-PCR reads in MiXCR, one entry per CDR3 protein. The sample lists roughly 500,000 distinct CDR3 sequences; roughly 27% were seen once. The sequences come from CD4+ T cells sorted from PBMCs, collected roughly 5 days after vaccination. The receptors shown here come from a man aged 50 to 59 who received an inactivated influenza vaccine.

This clonotype was detected a few times. The genes are TRBV7-2 and TRBJ2-3; TRBD2 might be the D (7 bases). Germline CDR1 reads SGHTA; CDR2 reads FQGNSA. CDR3 length equals 16 residues. Trimming stripped 5 bases from V and 1 base from J, with 16 bases between. CDR3 bases: TGTGCCAGCAGCCCGGGCGGGGGCGCGGGCACAGATACGCAGTATTTT. Its protein product is CASSPGGGAGTDTQYF.

J is TRBJ2-1 and V is TRBV6-2 or TRBV6-3; 15 nucleotides agree with TRBD2. Losses at the gene ends were 7 bases for V and 6 bases for J; bases not matched to a gene: 16. The germline V gene encodes CDR1 MNHEY and CDR2 SVGEGT. CDR3 length equals 19 residues. The CDR3 region has the DNA TGTGCCAGCAAGGGCAGCGGGACTAGCGGGAGGACGATCGTCAATGAGCAGTTCTTC. Its protein product is CASKGSGTSGRTIVNEQFF.

The gene calls are TRBV2 and TRBJ2-2; D is ambiguous. V dropped 6 bases and J dropped 3 bases, with 5 bases sitting between them. Per germline, CDR1 SNHLY and CDR2 FYNNEI. The CDR3 consists of 12 residues. In DNA form, the CDR3 reads TGTGCCAGCAGAACCCACACCGGGGAGCTGTTTTTT. Translated, it gives CASRTHTGELFF.

For the CDR3, the DNA is TGCGCCAGCAGCTTGGTCGGACAAGACTACGAGCAGTACTTC. Protein product: CASSLVGQDYEQYF. V usage is TRBV5-1 and J usage is TRBJ2-7; a weak D match, TRBD1 (5 bases). The CDR3 spans 14 residues. Germline CDR1 and CDR2: SGHRS and YFSETQ. Trimming took 0 bases from V and 3 from J, leaving 10 bases between them.

This clonotype was seen a single time. The chain carries TRBV7-9 and TRBJ2-1; the match to TRBD2 covers 13 bases. Trimming removed 11 bases from V and 8 bases from J; junction bases left unmatched: 6. The CDR3 has 13 residues. Germline V gene lookup returns CDR1 SEHNR and CDR2 FQNEAQ (reference sequence). This CDR3 reads CAGRLAGGYEQFF. As DNA, the CDR3 is TGTGCCGGAAGACTAGCGGGAGGTTATGAGCAGTTCTTC.

The sample holds a few counts of this clonotype. The V call is TRBV28, the J call TRBJ2-3, with 9 bases lining up with TRBD2. CDR1 and CDR2 from the germline V gene are MDHEN and SYDVKM. The CDR3 is made up of 19 amino acids. J was trimmed by 5 bases and V by 1 base; bases with no gene match: 16. The CDR3: CASSLSSYLRREGQDTQYF. In nucleotides, the CDR3 is TGTGCCAGCAGTTTATCGTCTTATCTGCGGCGGGAGGGCCAAGATACGCAGTATTTT.

The rearrangement joins TRBV6-5 to TRBJ2-7; no firm D call. V lost 0 bases, J lost 4 bases, and 13 bases lay in between. CDR1 and CDR2 from the germline V gene are MNHEY and SVGAGI. This CDR3 has 15 amino acids. In nucleotides, the CDR3 is TGTGCCAGCAGTTACTCGGACGGAGCCACATACGAGCAGTACTTC. Translation: CASSYSDGATYEQYF.

The table lists this clonotype with a few counts. The CDR3 DNA sequence: TGCGCCAGCAGCCATCGGGGTAATGCCCCCACAGATACGCAGTATTTT. Translation: CASSHRGNAPTDTQYF. This rearrangement joins TRBV4-1 to TRBJ2-3; tentatively, D is TRBD2 (5 bases). Looked up from germline, CDR1 is MGHRA and CDR2 is YSYEKL. V was cut by 3 bases and J by 2 bases, with 15 bases left in between. The CDR3 totals 16 residues.

The chain joins TRBV11-2 to TRBJ2-7; 8 bases agree with TRBD1. V was pared by 6 bases and J by 1 base, with 11 bases of the junction left unmatched. The length of the CDR3 is 16 residues. From germline, CDR1 is SGHAT and CDR2 FQNNGV. The CDR3: CASSYRQGTGSYEQYF. In nucleotides, the CDR3 is TGTGCCAGCAGTTACCGACAGGGGACGGGATCCTACGAGCAGTACTTC.

This clonotype was counted only a few times. The rearrangement uses TRBV4-3 and TRBJ1-2; the D is unclear. Trimming took 0 bases from V and 6 from J, leaving 11 bases between them. Germline V gene lookup returns CDR1 LGHNA and CDR2 YSLEER. The CDR3 length is 14 residues. CDR3 region: CASSQDARGNGYTF. The CDR3 coding sequence is TGCGCCAGCAGCCAAGACGCCCGTGGGAATGGCTACACCTTC.

This clonotype was seen more than once but under ten times. This rearrangement joins TRBV9 to TRBJ2-7; D might be TRBD1 (6 bases). Germline V gene data show CDR1 as SGDLS and CDR2 as YYNGEE. V dropped 3 bases and J dropped 2 bases, with 12 bases sitting between them. The CDR3 has 14 residues. CDR3 nucleotide sequence: TGTGCCAGCAGCGCAGGACAGCTCACCTACGAGCAGTACTTC. As protein: CASSAGQLTYEQYF.

The chain recombines TRBV28 with TRBJ2-3, with TRBD2 matching 8 bases. CDR1 MDHEN and CDR2 SYDVKM come from the germline V gene. The CDR3 runs 14 residues. V was pared by 6 bases and J by 3 bases, with 5 bases of the junction left unmatched. The CDR3 region has the DNA TGTGCCAGCAGGGGACTAGTTGTGACAGATACGCAGTATTTT. Its translation is CASRGLVVTDTQYF.

There are a few counts of this clonotype. CDR3 sequence: CASSAQNTEAFF. The CDR3 bases are TGTGCCAGCAGCGCTCAGAACACTGAAGCTTTCTTT. The chain joins TRBV2 to TRBJ1-1; D gene unclear. V was cut by 6 bases and J by 1 base, with 6 bases left in between. Looked up from germline, CDR1 is SNHLY and CDR2 is FYNNEI. The CDR3 totals 12 residues.

The chain employs TRBV24-1 and TRBJ2-3; possibly TRBD1 or TRBD2 for D (6 bases each). Trimming shortened V by 4 bases and J by 4 bases, and 17 bases separated the two germline ends. This CDR3 is built from 16 residues. CDR1 is KGHDR, CDR2 SFDVKD, per germline. CDR3 sequence reads: CATSEPTGRKADTQYF. CDR3 coding DNA: TGTGCCACCAGTGAACCCACAGGGAGGAAGGCAGATACGCAGTATTTT.

The genes are TRBV6-2 or TRBV6-3 and TRBJ2-6; 8 bases map to TRBD1. CDR1 and CDR2 from the germline V gene are MNHEY and SVGEGT. CDR3 length equals 16 residues. With V trimmed by 6 bases and J by 2 bases, 6 bases remained unmatched. The CDR3 protein is CASRTTGGAGANVLTF. DNA of the CDR3: TGTGCCAGCAGAACAACAGGGGGTGCTGGGGCCAACGTCCTGACTTTC.

This chain uses TRBV20-1 with TRBJ2-4; D is unclear. The CDR3 totals 13 residues. Germline lookup yields CDR1 DFQATT and CDR2 SNEGSKA (reference sequence). The germline V and J ends were trimmed by 0 bases and 8 bases, with 11 bases remaining between them. CDR3 bases: TGCAGTGCTAGAGATTTCGGAACGTACATTCAGTACTTC. It encodes CSARDFGTYIQYF.